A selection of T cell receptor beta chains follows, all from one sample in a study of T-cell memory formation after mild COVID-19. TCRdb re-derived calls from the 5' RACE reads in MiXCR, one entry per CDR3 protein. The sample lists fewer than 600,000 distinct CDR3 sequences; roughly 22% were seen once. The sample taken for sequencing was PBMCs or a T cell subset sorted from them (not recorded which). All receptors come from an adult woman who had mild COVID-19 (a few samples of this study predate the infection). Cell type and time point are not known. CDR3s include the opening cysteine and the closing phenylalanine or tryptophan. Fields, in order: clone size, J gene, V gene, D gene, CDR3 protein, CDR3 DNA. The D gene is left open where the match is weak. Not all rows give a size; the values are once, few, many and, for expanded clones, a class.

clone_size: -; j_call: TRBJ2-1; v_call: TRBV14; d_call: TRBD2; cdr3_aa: CASSYIPGGTLHNEQFF; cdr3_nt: TGTGCCAGCAGCTACATCCCGGGGGGGACACTACACAATGAGCAGTTCTTC
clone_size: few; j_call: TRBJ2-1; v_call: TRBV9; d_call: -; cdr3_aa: CASSVPQQGSYNEQFF; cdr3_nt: TGTGCCAGCAGCGTACCTCAGCAGGGGTCCTACAATGAGCAGTTCTTC
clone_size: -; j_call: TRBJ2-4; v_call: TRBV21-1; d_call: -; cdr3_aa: CASSKPSSGRDKNIQYF; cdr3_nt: TGTGCCAGCAGCAAACCCTCTAGCGGGAGGGATAAAAACATTCAGTACTTC
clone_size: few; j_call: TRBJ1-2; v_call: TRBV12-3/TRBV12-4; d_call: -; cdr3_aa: CASSFSGYTF; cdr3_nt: TGTGCCAGCAGTTTCAGTGGCTACACCTTC
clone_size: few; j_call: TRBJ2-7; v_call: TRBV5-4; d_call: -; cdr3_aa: CASSDSGGWYYEQYF; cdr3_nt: TGTGCCAGCAGCGACTCGGGGGGCTGGTACTACGAGCAGTACTTC
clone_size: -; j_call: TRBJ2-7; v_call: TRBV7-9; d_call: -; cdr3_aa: CASSSMSGFSYEQYF; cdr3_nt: TGTGCCAGCAGCTCCATGTCCGGGTTCTCCTACGAGCAGTACTTC
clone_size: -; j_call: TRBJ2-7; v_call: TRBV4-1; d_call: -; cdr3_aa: CASSQRSGPSYEQYF; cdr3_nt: TGCGCCAGCAGCCAACGTTCGGGTCCCTCCTACGAGCAGTACTTC
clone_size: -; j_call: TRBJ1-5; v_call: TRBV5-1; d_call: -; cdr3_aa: CASSPIGGNQPQHF; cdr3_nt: TGCGCCAGCAGCCCAATTGGGGGAAATCAGCCCCAGCATTTT
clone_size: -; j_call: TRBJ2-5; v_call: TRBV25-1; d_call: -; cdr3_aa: CASTFITGKGETQYF; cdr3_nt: TGTGCCAGCACTTTCATCACAGGGAAAGGGGAGACCCAGTACTTC
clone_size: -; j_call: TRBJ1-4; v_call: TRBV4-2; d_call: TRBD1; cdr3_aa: CASSQRGTGENEKLFF; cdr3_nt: TGTGCCAGCAGCCAAAGAGGGACAGGGGAAAATGAAAAACTGTTTTTT
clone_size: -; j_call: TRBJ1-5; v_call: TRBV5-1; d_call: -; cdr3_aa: CASSLGDGQPQHF; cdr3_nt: TGCGCCAGCAGCCTAGGTGATGGACAGCCCCAGCATTTT
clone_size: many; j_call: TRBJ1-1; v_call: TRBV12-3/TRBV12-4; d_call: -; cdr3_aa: CASSSGPSRGDTEAFF; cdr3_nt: TGTGCCAGCAGTTCCGGGCCCTCCCGGGGGGACACTGAAGCTTTCTTT
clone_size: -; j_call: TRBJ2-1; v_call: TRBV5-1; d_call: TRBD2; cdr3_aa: CASSFGSGSYNEQFF; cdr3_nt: TGCGCCAGCAGCTTCGGTAGCGGGAGTTACAATGAGCAGTTCTTC
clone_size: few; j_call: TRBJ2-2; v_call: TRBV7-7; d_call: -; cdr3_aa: CASSRDPAGELFF; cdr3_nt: TGTGCCAGCAGCCGCGATCCTGCCGGGGAGCTGTTTTTT
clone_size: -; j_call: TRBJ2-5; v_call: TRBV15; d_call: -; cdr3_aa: CATSTRTSQETQYF; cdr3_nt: TGTGCCACCAGCACCAGGACCTCCCAAGAGACCCAGTACTTC
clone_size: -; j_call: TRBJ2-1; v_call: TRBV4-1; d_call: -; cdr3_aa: CASSQVPGGHEQFF; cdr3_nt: TGCGCCAGCAGCCAAGTCCCTGGGGGGCACGAGCAGTTCTTC
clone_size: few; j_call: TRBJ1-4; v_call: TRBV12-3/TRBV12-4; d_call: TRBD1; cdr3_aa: CASSLSGGLEKLFF; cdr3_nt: TGTGCCAGCAGTTTATCAGGGGGACTTGAAAAACTGTTTTTT
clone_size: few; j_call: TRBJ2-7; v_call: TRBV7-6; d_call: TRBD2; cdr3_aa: CASSLAKGGWPEQYF; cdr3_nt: TGTGCCAGCAGCTTAGCGAAGGGAGGGTGGCCCGAGCAGTACTTC
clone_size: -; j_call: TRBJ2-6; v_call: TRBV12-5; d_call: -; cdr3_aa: CASGPSGANVLTF; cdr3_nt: TGTGCTAGTGGCCCGTCTGGGGCCAACGTCCTGACTTTC
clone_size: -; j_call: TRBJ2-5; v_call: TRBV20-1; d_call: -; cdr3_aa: CSADPGRIQETQYF; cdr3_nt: TGCAGTGCTGATCCGGGACGGATTCAAGAGACCCAGTACTTC
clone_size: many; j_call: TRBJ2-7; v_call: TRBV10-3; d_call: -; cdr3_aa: CAISEGRDYEQYF; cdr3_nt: TGTGCCATCAGTGAGGGCAGGGACTACGAGCAGTACTTC
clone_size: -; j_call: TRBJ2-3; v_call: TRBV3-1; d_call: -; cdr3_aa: CASSHLGTDTQYF; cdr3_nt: TGTGCCAGCAGCCACCTCGGAACAGATACGCAGTATTTT
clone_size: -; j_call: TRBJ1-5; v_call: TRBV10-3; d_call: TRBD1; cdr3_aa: CAIRPGQGSQPQHF; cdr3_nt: TGTGCCATCAGACCGGGACAGGGTTCTCAGCCCCAGCATTTT
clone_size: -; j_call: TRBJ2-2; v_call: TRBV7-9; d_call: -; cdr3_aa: CASSLAGDVGELFF; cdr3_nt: TGTGCCAGCAGCTTAGCAGGGGATGTCGGGGAGCTGTTTTTT
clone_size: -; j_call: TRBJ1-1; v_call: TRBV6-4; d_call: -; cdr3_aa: CASSIAEGTEAFF; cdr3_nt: TGTGCCAGCAGTATTGCTGAAGGGACTGAAGCTTTCTTT
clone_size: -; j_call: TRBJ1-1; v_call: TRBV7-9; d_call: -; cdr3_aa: CASSSTEKGVTEAFF; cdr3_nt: TGTGCCAGCAGCTCCACCGAAAAGGGGGTCACTGAAGCTTTCTTT
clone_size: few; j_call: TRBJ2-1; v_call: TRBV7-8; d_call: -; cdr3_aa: CASSPEWVSSYNEQFF; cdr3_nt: TGTGCCAGCAGCCCAGAGTGGGTAAGCTCCTACAATGAGCAGTTCTTC
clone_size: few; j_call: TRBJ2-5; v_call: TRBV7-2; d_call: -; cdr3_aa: CASSLYRETQYF; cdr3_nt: TGTGCCAGCAGCTTATACCGAGAGACCCAGTACTTC
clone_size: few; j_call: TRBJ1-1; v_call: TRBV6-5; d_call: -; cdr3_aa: CASSYGGWTEAFF; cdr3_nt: TGTGCCAGCAGTTACGGCGGCTGGACTGAAGCTTTCTTT
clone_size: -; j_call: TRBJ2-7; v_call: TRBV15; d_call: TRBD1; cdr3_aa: CATSRDHRGRRYEQYF; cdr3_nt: TGTGCCACCAGCAGAGATCACAGGGGGCGCAGGTACGAGCAGTACTTC
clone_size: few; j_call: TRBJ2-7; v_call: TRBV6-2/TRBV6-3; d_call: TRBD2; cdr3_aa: CASTLTSRSEQYF; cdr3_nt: TGTGCCAGCACTCTGACTAGCAGGTCCGAGCAGTACTTC
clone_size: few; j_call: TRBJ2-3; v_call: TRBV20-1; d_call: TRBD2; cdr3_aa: CSARVLAGLVYF; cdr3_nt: TGCAGTGCTAGAGTGTTAGCGGGATTGGTGTATTTT
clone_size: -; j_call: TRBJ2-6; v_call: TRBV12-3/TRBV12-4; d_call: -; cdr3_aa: CASSWDPVVLGANVLTF; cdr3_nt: TGTGCCAGCAGTTGGGACCCGGTGGTGCTGGGGGCCAACGTCCTGACTTTC
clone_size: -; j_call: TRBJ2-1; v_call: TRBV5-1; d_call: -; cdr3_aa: CASERGDFFNEQFF; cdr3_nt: TGCGCCAGCGAGCGAGGTGATTTCTTCAATGAGCAGTTCTTC
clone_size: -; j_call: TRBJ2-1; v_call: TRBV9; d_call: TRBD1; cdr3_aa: CASSVGGGWAGNEQFF; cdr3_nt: TGTGCCAGCAGCGTAGGAGGGGGCTGGGCTGGCAATGAGCAGTTCTTC
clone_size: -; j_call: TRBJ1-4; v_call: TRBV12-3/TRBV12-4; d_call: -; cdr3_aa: CASSFGVGLFFF; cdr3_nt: TGTGCCAGCAGTTTTGGGGTCGGGCTGTTTTTTTTT
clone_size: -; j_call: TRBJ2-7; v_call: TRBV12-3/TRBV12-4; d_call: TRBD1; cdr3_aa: CASSLASGTGGGEQYF; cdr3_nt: TGTGCCAGCAGTTTAGCCTCCGGGACAGGGGGCGGCGAGCAGTACTTC
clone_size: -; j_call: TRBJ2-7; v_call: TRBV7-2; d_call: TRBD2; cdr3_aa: CASSFGTRFYEQYF; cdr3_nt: TGTGCCAGCAGCTTCGGGACTAGATTTTACGAGCAGTACTTC
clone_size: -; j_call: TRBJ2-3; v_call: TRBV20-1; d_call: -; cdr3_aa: CSARGDTQYF; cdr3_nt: TGCAGTGCTAGGGGAGATACGCAGTATTTT
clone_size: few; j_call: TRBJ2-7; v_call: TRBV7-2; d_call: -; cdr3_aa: CASSPTGGTASYEQYF; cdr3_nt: TGTGCCAGCAGCCCGACCGGGGGGACAGCCTCCTACGAGCAGTACTTC
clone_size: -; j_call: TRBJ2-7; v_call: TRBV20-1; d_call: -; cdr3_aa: CSARVDSSSYEQYF; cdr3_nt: TGCAGTGCTAGAGTGGACAGCTCTTCCTACGAGCAGTACTTC
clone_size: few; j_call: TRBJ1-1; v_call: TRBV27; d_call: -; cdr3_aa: CASSLFQGMNTEAFF; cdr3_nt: TGTGCCAGCAGTTTATTTCAGGGAATGAACACTGAAGCTTTCTTT
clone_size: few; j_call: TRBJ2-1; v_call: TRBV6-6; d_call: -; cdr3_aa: CASSSPVAGRNEQFF; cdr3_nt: TGTGCCAGCAGTTCCCCCGTGGCAGGGAGGAATGAGCAGTTCTTC
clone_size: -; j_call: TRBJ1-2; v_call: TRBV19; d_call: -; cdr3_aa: CASSIDMPPGRMGYTF; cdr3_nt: TGTGCCAGTAGTATAGATATGCCGCCAGGTCGAATGGGCTACACCTTC
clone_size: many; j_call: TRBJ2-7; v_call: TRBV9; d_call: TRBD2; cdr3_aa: CASAFSGSSYEQYF; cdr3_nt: TGTGCCAGTGCCTTTAGCGGGAGCTCCTACGAGCAGTACTTC
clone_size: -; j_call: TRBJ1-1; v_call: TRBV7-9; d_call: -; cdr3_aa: CASSPPIQGAEAFF; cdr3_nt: TGTGCCAGCAGCCCCCCGATACAGGGCGCTGAAGCTTTCTTT
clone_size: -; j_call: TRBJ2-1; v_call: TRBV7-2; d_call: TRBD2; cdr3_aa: CASSLSALSGAYNEQFF; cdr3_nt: TGTGCCAGCAGCCTCTCCGCCCTTAGCGGGGCATACAATGAGCAGTTCTTC
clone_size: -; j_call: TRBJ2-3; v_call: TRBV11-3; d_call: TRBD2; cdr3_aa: CASSERAGGPTDTQYF; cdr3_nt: TGTGCCAGCAGCGAAAGGGCGGGAGGGCCAACAGATACGCAGTATTTT
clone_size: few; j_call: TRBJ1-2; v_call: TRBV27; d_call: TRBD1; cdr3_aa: CASSQDRAYGYTF; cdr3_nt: TGTGCCAGCAGCCAGGACAGGGCTTATGGCTACACCTTC
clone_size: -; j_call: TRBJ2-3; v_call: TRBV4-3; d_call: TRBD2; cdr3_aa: CASSQDPLAGSTDTQYF; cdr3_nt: TGCGCCAGCAGCCAAGACCCGCTAGCGGGGAGCACAGATACGCAGTATTTT